This T cell receptor (beta chain) was sequenced in a study of T-cell reconstitution after alpha-beta-depleted transplantation in children. Preparing the TCRbeta library involved the use of unique molecular identifiers. TCRdb independently ran MiXCR on the PCR reads; one entry per CDR3 protein. Of almost 500,000 distinct CDR3 sequences listed, around an eighth are singletons. The V gene lost 3 bases and the J gene lost 4 bases, with 6 bases spanning the gap. The CDR3 is 12 residues long. Germline V gene sequence: CDR1 ENHRY, CDR2 SYGVKD. This clonotype was observed a handful of times. The clonotype comes from a human donor who donated a stem cell graft to a child with combined immunodeficiency. The chain employs TRBV10-3 and TRBJ1-2; possible D gene TRBD1, 5 bases. The material was PBMCs from the stem cell graft donor, obtained from the stem cell graft. The CDR3 here is CAISDTGYGYTF. DNA for the CDR3: TGTGCCATCAGTGATACAGGCTATGGCTACACCTTC.